Here is one T cell receptor beta chain with its context. Collection of blood occurred at baseline, at cycle 4 day 1, and at cycle 7 day 1. The data are from a study of OX40 agonist ivuxolimab in advanced cancers. Study as a whole: The drug used for patients, ivuxolimab, was an agonistic anti-OX40 (CD134) antibody. A history of anti-PD-1, anti-PD-L1 or anti-CTLA-4 therapy was acceptable, and about 40% had some. One hepatocellular carcinoma and a couple of cutaneous melanoma patients partially responded.

Produced via immunoSEQ multiplex PCR; TCRdb's table is partial and in-frame only. The data contain roughly 90,000 clones, more than 75% of them seen just once; the ten biggest clones take up 0.6% to 0.8%. CDR1 and CDR2 from the germline V gene are LNHDA and SQIVND (reference sequence). The CDR3 spans 14 residues. Trimming cost V 5 bases and J 2 bases, with 13 bases left between them. The rearrangement links TRBV19 to TRBJ2-7, with D possibly being TRBD1 (6 bases). The source material was CD4+ or CD8+ T cells sorted from blood, sampled in a trial of the OX40 agonist ivuxolimab. The source of this sequence is an adult with an advanced solid tumor such as melanoma, head and neck, liver or kidney cancer. The DNA for the CDR3 is TGTGCCAGTAGTGGCTCTGACAGGACCTACGAGCAGTACTTC. Protein product: CASSGSDRTYEQYF.